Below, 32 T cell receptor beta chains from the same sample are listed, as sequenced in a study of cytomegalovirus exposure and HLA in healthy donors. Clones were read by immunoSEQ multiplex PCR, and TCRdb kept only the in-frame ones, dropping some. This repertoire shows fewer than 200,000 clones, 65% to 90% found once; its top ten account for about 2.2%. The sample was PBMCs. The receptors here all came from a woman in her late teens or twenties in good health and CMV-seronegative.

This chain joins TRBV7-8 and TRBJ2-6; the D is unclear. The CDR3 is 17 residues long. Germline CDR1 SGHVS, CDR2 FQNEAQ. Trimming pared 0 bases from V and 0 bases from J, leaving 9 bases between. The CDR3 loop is CASSLARFISGANVLTF. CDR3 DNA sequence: TGTGCCAGCAGCTTAGCCAGGTTCATCTCTGGGGCCAACGTCCTGACTTTC.

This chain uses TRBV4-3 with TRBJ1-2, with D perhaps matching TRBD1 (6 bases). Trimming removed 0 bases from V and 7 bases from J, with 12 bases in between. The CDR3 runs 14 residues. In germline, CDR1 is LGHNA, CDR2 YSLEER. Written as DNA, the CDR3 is TGCGCCAGCAGCCAAGATCAACAGGGCCTTGGCTACACCTTC. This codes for CASSQDQQGLGYTF.

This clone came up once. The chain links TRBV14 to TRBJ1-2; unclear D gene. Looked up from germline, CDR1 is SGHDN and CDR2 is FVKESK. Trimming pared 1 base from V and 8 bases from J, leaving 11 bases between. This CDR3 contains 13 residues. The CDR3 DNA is TGTGCCAGCAGCCAAGGGGCAGCTTACGGCTACACCTTC. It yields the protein CASSQGAAYGYTF.

DNA of the CDR3: TGTGCCAGTACCCAGAGGGGACAGGGTCGAACTGAAGCTTTCTTT. Protein: CASTQRGQGRTEAFF. The gene calls are TRBV19 and TRBJ1-1; 9 positions agree with TRBD1. The ends lost 7 bases at V and 5 bases at J; junction bases unmatched: 11. CDR1 and CDR2 from the germline V gene are LNHDA and SQIVND (reference sequence). The CDR3 spans 15 residues.

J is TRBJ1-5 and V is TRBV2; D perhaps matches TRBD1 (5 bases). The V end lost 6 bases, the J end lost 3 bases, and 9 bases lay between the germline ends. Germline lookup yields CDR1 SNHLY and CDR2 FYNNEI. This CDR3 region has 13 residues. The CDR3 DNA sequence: TGTGCCAGCAGCACAGGTTACAATCAGCCCCAGCATTTT. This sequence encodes CASSTGYNQPQHF.

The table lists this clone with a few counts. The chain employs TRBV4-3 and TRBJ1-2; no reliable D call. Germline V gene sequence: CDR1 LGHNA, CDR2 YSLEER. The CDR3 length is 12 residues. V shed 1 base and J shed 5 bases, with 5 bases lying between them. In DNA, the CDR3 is TGCGCCAGCAGCCAAGGGCCATATGGCTACACCTTC. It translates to CASSQGPYGYTF.

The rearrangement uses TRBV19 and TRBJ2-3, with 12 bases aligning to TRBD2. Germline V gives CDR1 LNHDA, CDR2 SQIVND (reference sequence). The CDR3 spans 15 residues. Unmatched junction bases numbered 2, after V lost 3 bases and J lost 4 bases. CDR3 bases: TGTGCCAGTAGTATCGGACTAGCGGGGTCAGATACGCAGTATTTT. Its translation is CASSIGLAGSDTQYF.

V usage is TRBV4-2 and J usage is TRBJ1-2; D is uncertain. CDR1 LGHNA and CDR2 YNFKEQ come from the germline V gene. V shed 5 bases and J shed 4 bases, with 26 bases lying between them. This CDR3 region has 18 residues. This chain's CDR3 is CASSKANRSGVFIYGYTF. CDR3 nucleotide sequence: TGTGCCAGCAGCAAAGCGAACCGATCCGGGGTTTTTATCTATGGCTACACCTTC.

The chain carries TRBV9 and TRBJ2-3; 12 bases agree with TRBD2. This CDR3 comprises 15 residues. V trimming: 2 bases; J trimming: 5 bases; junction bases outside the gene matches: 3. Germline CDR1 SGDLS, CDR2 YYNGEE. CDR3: CASSVQLAGGDTQYF. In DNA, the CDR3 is TGTGCCAGCAGCGTCCAACTAGCGGGAGGAGATACGCAGTATTTT.

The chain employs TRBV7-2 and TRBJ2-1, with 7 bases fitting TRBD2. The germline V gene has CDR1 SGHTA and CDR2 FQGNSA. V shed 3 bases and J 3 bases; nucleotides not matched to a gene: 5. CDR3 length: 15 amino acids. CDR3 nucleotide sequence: TGTGCCAGCAGCTTGCAGCGGGGACGCTACAATGAGCAGTTCTTC. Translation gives CASSLQRGRYNEQFF.

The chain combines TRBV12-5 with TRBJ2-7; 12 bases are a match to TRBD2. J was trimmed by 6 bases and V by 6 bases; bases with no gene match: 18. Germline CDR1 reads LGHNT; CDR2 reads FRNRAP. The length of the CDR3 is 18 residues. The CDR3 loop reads CASGLRTSGNLRGREQYF. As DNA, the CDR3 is TGTGCTAGTGGCCTTCGGACTAGCGGGAATTTAAGGGGACGCGAGCAGTACTTC. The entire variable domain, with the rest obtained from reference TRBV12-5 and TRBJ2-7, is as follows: DARVTQTPRHKVTEMGQEVTMRCQPILGHNTVFWYRQTMMQGLELLAYFRNRAPLDDSGMPKDRFSAEMPDATLATLKIQPSEPRDSAVYFCASGLRTSGNLRGREQYFGPGTRLTVT.

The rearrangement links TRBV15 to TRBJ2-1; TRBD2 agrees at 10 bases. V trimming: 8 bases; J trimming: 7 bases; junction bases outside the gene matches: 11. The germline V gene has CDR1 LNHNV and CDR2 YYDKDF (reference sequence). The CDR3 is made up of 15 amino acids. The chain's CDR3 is CATAGKAGGQNEQFF. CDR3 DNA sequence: TGTGCCACCGCCGGGAAAGCGGGGGGGCAGAATGAGCAGTTCTTC.

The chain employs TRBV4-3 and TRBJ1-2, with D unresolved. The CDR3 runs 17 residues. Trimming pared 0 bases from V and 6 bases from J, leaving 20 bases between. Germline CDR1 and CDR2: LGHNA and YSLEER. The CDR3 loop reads CASSQERPGLSINGYTF. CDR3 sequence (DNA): TGCGCCAGCAGCCAAGAGAGACCGGGTTTGAGTATAAATGGCTACACCTTC.

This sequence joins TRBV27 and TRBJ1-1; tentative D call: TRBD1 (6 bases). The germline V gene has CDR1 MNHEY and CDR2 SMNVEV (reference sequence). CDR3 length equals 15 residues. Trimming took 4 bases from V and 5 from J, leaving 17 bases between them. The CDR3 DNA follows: TGTGCCAGCAGTTATAGGGGGGGAGTAGTGACTGAAGCTTTCTTT. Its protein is CASSYRGGVVTEAFF.

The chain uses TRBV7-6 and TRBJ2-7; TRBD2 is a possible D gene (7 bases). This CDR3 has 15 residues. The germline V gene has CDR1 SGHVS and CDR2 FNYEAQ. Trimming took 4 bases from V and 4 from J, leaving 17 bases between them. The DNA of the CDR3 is TGTGCCAGCAGCTCAATGGAGGGGGGGCAATACGAGCAGTACTTC. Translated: CASSSMEGGQYEQYF.

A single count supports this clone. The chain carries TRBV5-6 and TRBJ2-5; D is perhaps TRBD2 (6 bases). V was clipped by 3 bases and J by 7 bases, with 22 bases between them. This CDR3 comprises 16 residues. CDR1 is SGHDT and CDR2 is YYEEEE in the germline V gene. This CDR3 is CASSWLTGELEGTQYF. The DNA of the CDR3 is TGTGCCAGCAGCTGGCTCACGGGAGAATTAGAAGGGACCCAGTACTTC.

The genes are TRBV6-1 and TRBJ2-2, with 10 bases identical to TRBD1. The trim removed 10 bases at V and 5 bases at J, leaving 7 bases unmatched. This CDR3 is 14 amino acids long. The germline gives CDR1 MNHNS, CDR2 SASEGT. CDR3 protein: CATAGTGETGELFF. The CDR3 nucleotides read TGTGCCACCGCCGGGACAGGGGAAACCGGGGAGCTGTTTTTT.

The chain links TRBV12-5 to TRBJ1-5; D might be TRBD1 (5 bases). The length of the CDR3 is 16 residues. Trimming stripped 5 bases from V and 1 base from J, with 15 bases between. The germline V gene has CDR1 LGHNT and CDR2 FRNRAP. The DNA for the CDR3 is TGTGCTAGTGGTCCCGACGGGGGAGGGAGCAATCAGCCCCAGCATTTT. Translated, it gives CASGPDGGGSNQPQHF.

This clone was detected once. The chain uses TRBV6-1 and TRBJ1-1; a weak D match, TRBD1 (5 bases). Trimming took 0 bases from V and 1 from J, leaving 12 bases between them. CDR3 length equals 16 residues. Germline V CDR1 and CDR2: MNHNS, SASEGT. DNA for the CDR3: TGTGCCAGCAGTGAAGCGCAGGGTTACCCGAACACTGAAGCTTTCTTT. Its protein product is CASSEAQGYPNTEAFF.

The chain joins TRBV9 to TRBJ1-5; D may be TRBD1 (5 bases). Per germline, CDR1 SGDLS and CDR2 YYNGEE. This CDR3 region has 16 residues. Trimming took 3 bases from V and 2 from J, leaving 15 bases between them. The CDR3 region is CASSGGAGGGNQPQHF. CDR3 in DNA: TGTGCCAGCAGCGGAGGGGCCGGCGGGGGCAATCAGCCCCAGCATTTT.

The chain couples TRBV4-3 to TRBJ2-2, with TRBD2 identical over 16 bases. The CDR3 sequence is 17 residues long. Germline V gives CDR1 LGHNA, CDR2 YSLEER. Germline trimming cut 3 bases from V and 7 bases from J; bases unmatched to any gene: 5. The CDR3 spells CASSQSGTSGRDGELFF. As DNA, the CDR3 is TGCGCCAGCAGCCAGTCCGGGACTAGCGGGAGGGACGGGGAGCTGTTTTTT.

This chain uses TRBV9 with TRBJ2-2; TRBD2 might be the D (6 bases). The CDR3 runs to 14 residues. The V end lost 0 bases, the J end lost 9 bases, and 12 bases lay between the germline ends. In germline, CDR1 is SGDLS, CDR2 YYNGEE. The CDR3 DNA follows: TGTGCCAGCAGCGTAGGGAGGGCGGTTAGGGAGCTGTTTTTT. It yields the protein CASSVGRAVRELFF.

The CDR3 loop is CASSQGTSSNTGELFF. In nucleotides, the CDR3 is TGCGCCAGCAGCCAAGGCACTTCCTCGAACACCGGGGAGCTGTTTTTT. The chain employs TRBV4-1 and TRBJ2-2; D is unresolved. This CDR3 contains 16 residues. V was trimmed by 1 base and J by 0 bases, leaving 9 bases between them. Germline CDR1 reads MGHRA; CDR2 reads YSYEKL.

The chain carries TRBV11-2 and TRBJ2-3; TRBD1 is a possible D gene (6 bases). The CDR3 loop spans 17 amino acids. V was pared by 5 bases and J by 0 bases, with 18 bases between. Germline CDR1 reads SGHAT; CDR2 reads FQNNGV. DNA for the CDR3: TGTGCCAGCAGCCCTTGGGGGCAGCGGAGGAGCACAGATACGCAGTATTTT. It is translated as CASSPWGQRRSTDTQYF.

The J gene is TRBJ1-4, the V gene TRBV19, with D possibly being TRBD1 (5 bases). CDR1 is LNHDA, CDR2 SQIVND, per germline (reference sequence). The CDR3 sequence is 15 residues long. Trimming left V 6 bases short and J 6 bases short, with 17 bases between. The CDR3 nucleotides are TGTGCCAGTAGCGTAGGGGAGGTATTTTATGAAAAACTGTTTTTT. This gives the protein CASSVGEVFYEKLFF. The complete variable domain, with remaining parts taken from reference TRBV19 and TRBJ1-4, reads DGGITQSPKYLFRKEGQNVTLSCEQNLNHDAMYWYRQDPGQGLRLIYYSQIVNDFQKGDIAEGYSVSREKKESFPLTVTSAQKNPTAFYLCASSVGEVFYEKLFFGSGTQLSVL.

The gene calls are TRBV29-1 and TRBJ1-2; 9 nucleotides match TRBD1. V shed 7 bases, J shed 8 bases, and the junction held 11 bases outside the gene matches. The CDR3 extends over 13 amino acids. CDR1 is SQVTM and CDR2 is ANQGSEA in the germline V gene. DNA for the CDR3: TGCAGCGCTCCGGGACAGGGTTCGTTCGGCTACACCTTC. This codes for CSAPGQGSFGYTF.

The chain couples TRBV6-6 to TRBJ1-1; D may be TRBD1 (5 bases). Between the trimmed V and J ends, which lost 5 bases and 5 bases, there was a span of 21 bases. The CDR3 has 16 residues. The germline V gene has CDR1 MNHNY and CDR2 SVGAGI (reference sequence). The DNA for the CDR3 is TGTGCCAGCAGTCCCAATGATAGGGGATCGGCGACTGAAGCTTTCTTT. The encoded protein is CASSPNDRGSATEAFF.

CDR3 protein: CASSFLGLRYEQYF. The CDR3 region has the DNA TGTGCCAGCAGCTTTCTTGGGCTGAGATACGAGCAGTACTTC. This chain connects TRBV5-6 to TRBJ2-7; D ambiguous. Trimming stripped 2 bases from V and 4 bases from J, with 13 bases between. The germline V gene encodes CDR1 SGHDT and CDR2 YYEEEE. The CDR3 extends over 14 amino acids.

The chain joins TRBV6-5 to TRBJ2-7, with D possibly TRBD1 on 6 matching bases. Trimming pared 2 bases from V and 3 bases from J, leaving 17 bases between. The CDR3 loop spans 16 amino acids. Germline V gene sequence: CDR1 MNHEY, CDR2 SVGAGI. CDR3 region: CASSYVGGAAFYEQYF. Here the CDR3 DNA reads TGTGCCAGCAGTTACGTTGGGGGCGCCGCCTTCTACGAGCAGTACTTC.

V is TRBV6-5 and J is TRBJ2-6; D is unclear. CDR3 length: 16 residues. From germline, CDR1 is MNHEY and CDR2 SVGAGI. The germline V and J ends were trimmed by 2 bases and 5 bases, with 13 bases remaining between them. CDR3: CASSYAPHSWANVLTF. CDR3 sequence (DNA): TGTGCCAGCAGTTACGCCCCTCACTCCTGGGCCAACGTCCTGACTTTC.

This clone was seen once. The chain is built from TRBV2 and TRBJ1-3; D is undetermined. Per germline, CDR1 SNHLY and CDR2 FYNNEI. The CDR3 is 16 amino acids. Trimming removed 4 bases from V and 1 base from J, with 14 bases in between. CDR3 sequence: CASSGRLRDSGNTIYF. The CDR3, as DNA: TGTGCCAGCAGTGGGAGGTTGAGAGATTCTGGAAACACCATATATTTT.

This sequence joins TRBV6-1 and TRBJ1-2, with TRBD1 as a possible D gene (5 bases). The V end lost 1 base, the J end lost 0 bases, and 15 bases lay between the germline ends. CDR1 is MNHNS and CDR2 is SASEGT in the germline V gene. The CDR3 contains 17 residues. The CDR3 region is CASSEVSGGAANYGYTF. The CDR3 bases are TGTGCCAGCAGTGAAGTTTCGGGTGGGGCCGCTAACTATGGCTACACCTTC.